This T cell receptor (beta chain) was captured by sequencing in a study of CD8 T cell repertoires and HIV-1 epitope variants. Whole-study context: Tested: three Gag epitope families, Nef HW9 and YT9.

For this clone: Its antigen is currently unknown.

Generated by immunoSEQ multiplex PCR, the TCRdb table keeps only in-frame clones and is missing some. The data hold 1,000 to 1,200 clones, with over 55% observed a single time. In germline, CDR1 is SGHDN, CDR2 FVKESK. The CDR3 spans 15 residues. Germline trimming cut 4 bases from V and 8 bases from J; bases unmatched to any gene: 13. The chain employs TRBV14 and TRBJ1-2; 7 positions match TRBD1. Source material: cultured CD8+ T cells derived from PBMCs. The TCR was taken from a male donor with HIV. CDR3 sequence: CASSPRSTGAEGYTF. The DNA for the CDR3 is TGTGCCAGCAGCCCACGCTCAACAGGGGCGGAGGGCTACACCTTC.